This T cell receptor beta chain originates from a study of neurological immune-mediated disorders. V was trimmed by 4 bases and J by 4 bases, leaving 11 bases between them. This CDR3 has 12 amino acids. Germline lookup yields CDR1 DFQATT and CDR2 SNEGSKA (reference sequence). Indicated time point: longitudinal time-point 2. A 10-nucleotide random UMI tagged transcripts in template-switch 5'RACE cDNA synthesis. TCRdb passed the 5' RACE reads through MiXCR, listing each CDR3 protein once. The data contain some 30,000 distinct CDR3 sequences, less than 15% of them singletons. Sequencing input: PBMCs. This chain joins TRBV20-1 and TRBJ2-7; no firm D call. The source of this sequence is a woman aged 40 to 50 in good health. The CDR3 sequence is CSAKNIGYEQYF. The DNA of the CDR3 is TGCAGTGCTAAGAATATAGGGTACGAGCAGTACTTC.